This T cell receptor (beta chain) is from a study of blood T cells in healthy people across ages. Then a second PCR, running roughly 7 to 11 cycles, was carried out with a sample-barcoded 5' primer and a J-beta primer mix. Each CDR3 protein gets one entry after TCRdb re-called the 5' RACE reads with MiXCR. The sample records under 950,000 distinct CDR3 sequences, 20% to 25% being singletons. CDR1 and CDR2 (germline): DFQATT, SNEGSKA (reference sequence). The CDR3 extends over 15 amino acids. V was pared by 5 bases and J by 0 bases, with 15 bases between. Ranging in age from about 6 to 95, the donors were healthy Caucasian individuals from Russia. Donors gave about 9.3 milliliters of peripheral blood apiece. With respect to this clonotype: The antigen remains undetermined.

Study observations and caveats: With age, beta diversity per million T cells declined roughly linearly, significantly by 40 to 50. Greater diversity and more naive CD4+ cells were seen in long-lived donors than in aged donors.

The source of this sequence is a man between 65 and 79 years old in good health. The sequencing input was blood. V is TRBV20-1 and J is TRBJ2-3; D is perhaps TRBD1 or TRBD2 (5 bases each). CDR3 sequence: CSALPPRDSTDTQYF. CDR3 sequence (DNA): TGCAGTGCTCTCCCTCCCAGGGACAGCACAGATACGCAGTATTTT.